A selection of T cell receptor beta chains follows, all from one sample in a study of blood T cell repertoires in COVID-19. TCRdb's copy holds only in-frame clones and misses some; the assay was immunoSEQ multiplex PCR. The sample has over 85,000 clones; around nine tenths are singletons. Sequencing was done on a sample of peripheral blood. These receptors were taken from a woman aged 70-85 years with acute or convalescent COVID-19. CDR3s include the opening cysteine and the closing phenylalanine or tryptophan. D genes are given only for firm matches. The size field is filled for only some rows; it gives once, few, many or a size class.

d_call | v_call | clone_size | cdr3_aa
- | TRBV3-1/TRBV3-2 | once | CASSQLGGGEQYF
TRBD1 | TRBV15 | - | CATSRGQGADYGYTF
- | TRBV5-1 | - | CASSLSSSAGELFF
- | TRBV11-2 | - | CASSLHRVGTEAFF
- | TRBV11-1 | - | CASSPDRHEQYF
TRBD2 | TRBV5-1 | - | CASSFGSSGPAYEQYF
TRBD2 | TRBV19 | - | CASSIMGLAGGYGKNIQYF
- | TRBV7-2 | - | CASSSNRAAYEQYF
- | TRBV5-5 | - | CASSSPSNTGELFF
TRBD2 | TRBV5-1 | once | CASSGRGKGTDTQYF
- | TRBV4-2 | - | CASSQDTSFGEQFF
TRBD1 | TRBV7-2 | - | CASSPEGHLGQVTGELFF
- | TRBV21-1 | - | CASSKLAGQGGYGYTF
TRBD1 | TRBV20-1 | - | CSASRQGTNTGELFF
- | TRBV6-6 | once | CASSYRDYGYTF
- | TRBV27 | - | CASSHYPREGPNYGYTF
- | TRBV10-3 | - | CAISVAGVNTEAFF
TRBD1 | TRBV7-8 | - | CASSLEAGGRKNIQYF
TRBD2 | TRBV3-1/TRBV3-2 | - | CASSQVAGGVGELFF
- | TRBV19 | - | CASSSGSFSNYNEQFF
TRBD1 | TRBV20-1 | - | CSASGVTGVVDEKLFF
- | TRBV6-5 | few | CASSRQPNTGELFF
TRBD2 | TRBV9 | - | CASSVVFSGRAGTGELFF
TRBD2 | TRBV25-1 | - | CASSPGTSGSLSYEQYF
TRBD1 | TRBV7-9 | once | CASSHRRRGQGDTEAFF
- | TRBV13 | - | CASSLVAGSYGYTF
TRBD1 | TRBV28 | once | CASIRDRGNQPQHF
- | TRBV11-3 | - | CASSLGVGGEKLFF
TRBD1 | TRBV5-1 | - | CASSLYGTGGTEAFF
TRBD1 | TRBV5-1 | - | CASSPSGQGREAFF
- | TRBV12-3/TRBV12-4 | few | CASSTVFEQFF
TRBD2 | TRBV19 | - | CASSTSGGMETQYF
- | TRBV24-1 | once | CATSDLLGGGLSTDTQYF
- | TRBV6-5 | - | CASNAYPNPQETQYF
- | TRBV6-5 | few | CASSFVGGTNSPLHF
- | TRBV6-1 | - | CASSEAHRAGVDEQYF
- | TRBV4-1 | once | CASSQLPGQGEQYF
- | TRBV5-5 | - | CASTLWSATNEKLFF
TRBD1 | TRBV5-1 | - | CASSLESGQGYYEQYF
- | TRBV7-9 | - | CASSSGQGMNTEAFF
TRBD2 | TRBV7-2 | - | CASSLVTSGGETQYF
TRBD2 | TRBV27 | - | CASSLWTSGSYNEQFF
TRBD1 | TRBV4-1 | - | CASSPRDRGLTGELFF
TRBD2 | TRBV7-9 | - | CASSTERGRETQYF
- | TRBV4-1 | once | CASSQEVTVNAYEQYF
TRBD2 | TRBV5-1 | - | CASSSGLKQETQYF
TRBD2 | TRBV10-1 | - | CASAPRLAGGLGSYNEQFF
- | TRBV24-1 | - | CATSDSAESYEQYF
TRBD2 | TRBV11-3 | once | CASSSGLAFSDTQYF
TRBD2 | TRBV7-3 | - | CASSLNPSGSSYNEQFF
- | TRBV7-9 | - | CASSQRGGFGNRGYTF
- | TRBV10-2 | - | CASSAGRLVSYNEQFF
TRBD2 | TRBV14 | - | CASSQDWTSGSFHNEQFF
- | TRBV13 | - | CASSLARDTQYF